These 4 T cell receptor beta chains were all obtained from the same sample, sequenced in a study of OX40 agonist ivuxolimab in advanced cancers. Sequenced by immunoSEQ multiplex PCR; TCRdb stores in-frame clones only, minus some. The table lists approximately 58,000 clones, approximately 90% of them singletons. Sequences were derived from CD4+ or CD8+ T cells sorted from blood, sampled in a trial of the OX40 agonist ivuxolimab. Source of these receptors: an adult with an advanced solid tumor such as melanoma, head and neck, liver or kidney cancer.

The chain combines TRBV12-5 with TRBJ2-7, with D hard to call. V lost 5 bases and J lost 3, with 5 bases in between. Germline CDR1 and CDR2: LGHNT and FRNRAP. The CDR3 has 11 residues. Written as DNA, the CDR3 is TGTGCTAGTGGTCCTCACTACGAGCAGTACTTC. It codes for CASGPHYEQYF.

The chain joins TRBV10-1 to TRBJ2-1; 7 bases fit TRBD2. This CDR3 region has 15 residues. J lost 6 bases, V lost 9 bases, and 14 bases had no gene match. Germline V gene sequence: CDR1 WNHNN, CDR2 SYGVQD (reference sequence). DNA of the CDR3: TGCGCCAGTGCCTCAGCGGGGAGTGGGGCCAATGAGCAGTTCTTC. Its protein is CASASAGSGANEQFF.

As concerns this clone: The same CDR3 can be traced to other DNA sequences in this sample. This sequence joins TRBV27 and TRBJ1-5; 10 nucleotides agree with TRBD1. The germline V gene encodes CDR1 MNHEY and CDR2 SMNVEV (reference sequence). The CDR3 has 14 amino acids. V dropped 5 bases and J dropped 7; count of bases not matched to a gene: 5. The CDR3 sequence: CASSLTGGRQPQHF. CDR3 nucleotides: TGTGCCAGCAGTCTGACAGGGGGCAGGCAGCCCCAGCATTTT.

The chain is built from TRBV5-4 and TRBJ2-7; D remains ambiguous. Per germline, CDR1 SGHNT and CDR2 YYREEE (reference sequence). The CDR3 is 16 residues long. Between the trimmed V and J ends, which lost 0 bases and 2 bases, there was a span of 15 bases. As DNA, the CDR3 is TGTGCCAGCAGCTTGGGCTCCCGACCAACCACCTACGAGCAGTACTTC. Translation gives CASSLGSRPTTYEQYF.